A selection of T cell receptor beta chains follows, all from one sample in a study of monozygotic twins with inflammatory bowel disease. Reprocessing the 5' RACE reads, TCRdb reports a single entry for every CDR3 protein and omits DNA. In all, the sample yields about 450,000 distinct CDR3 sequences. Sequenced sample: blood. All receptors come from a human donor with ulcerative colitis or Crohn's disease, or a healthy co-twin of an affected twin (not recorded which). The CDR3 runs from the conserved cysteine through the conserved F or W.

TRBV10-3,TRBJ2-7,CATQEGISYEQYF
TRBV7-3,TRBJ1-2,CASSLEGWVGYTF
TRBV20-1,TRBJ2-1,CSAFSDRGNYNEQFF
TRBV25-1,TRBJ2-1,CASRGGLAGGEQFF
TRBV7-3,TRBJ2-3,CASSLIGSTSTDTQYF
TRBV11-2,TRBJ2-7,CASSFGAGGNYEQYF
TRBV5-1,TRBJ2-3,CASSLGLAATDTQYF
TRBV12-3/TRBV12-4,TRBJ2-5,CASSSWSIQETQYF
TRBV14,TRBJ2-1,CASSPGANEQFF
TRBV4-1,TRBJ2-2,CASSQDTGATVKTGELFF
TRBV11-2,TRBJ2-3,CASSDSTAPFDGTDTQYF
TRBV18,TRBJ2-5,CASSPSRAPETQYF
TRBV5-1,TRBJ1-1,CASSPSRGTEAFF
TRBV5-1,TRBJ2-3,CASSIGTAADTQYF
TRBV6-1,TRBJ1-3,CASSTGGRGGNTIYF
TRBV18,TRBJ2-6,CASSPGLSGANVLTF
TRBV4-2,TRBJ1-2,CASSQDIGDRVGYGYTF
TRBV19,TRBJ1-5,CASCPRQGQQPQHF
TRBV12-3/TRBV12-4,TRBJ2-2,CASSSLPRQGRTDTGELFF
TRBV20-1,TRBJ2-7,CSAKVKGVGLRSEQYF
TRBV4-1,TRBJ1-5,CASSQDHLGNQPQHF
TRBV27,TRBJ1-5,CASSHGRPGGSNQPQHF
TRBV20-1,TRBJ2-3,CSAVVYRPGDTDTQYF
TRBV5-1,TRBJ1-6,CASSAEGQNNSPLHF
TRBV5-1,TRBJ2-7,CASSLAASSYEQYF
TRBV14,TRBJ2-1,CASSQVRGDEQFF
TRBV12-3/TRBV12-4,TRBJ2-7,CASSANSDFSYEQYF
TRBV7-9,TRBJ2-1,CASSSLLGGDEQFF
TRBV5-1,TRBJ2-2,CASSLRGETKAGELFF
TRBV7-2,TRBJ2-7,CASSAGRGGLEQYF
TRBV5-6,TRBJ1-1,CASSFPGQSLTEAFF
TRBV4-2,TRBJ2-5,CASSPKLGAIKETQYF
TRBV6-5,TRBJ1-4,CASSYSGGRWEKLFF
TRBV20-1,TRBJ2-5,CSAHGGIGEETQYF
TRBV18,TRBJ1-1,CASSPCGGSASAEAFF
TRBV4-3,TRBJ2-5,CASSQGSHVRETQYF
TRBV20-1,TRBJ2-7,CSARGGRSYEQYF
TRBV20-1,TRBJ2-7,CSGHRDRPVHTYEQYF
TRBV2,TRBJ2-3,CASKEKARGPDTQYF
TRBV3-1,TRBJ1-2,CASSQDGVPAANYGYTF
TRBV5-1,TRBJ2-1,CASSSSGTGAGEQFF
TRBV12-3/TRBV12-4,TRBJ2-7,CASSLGGNLPYEQYF